This T cell receptor (beta chain) was obtained from a study of blood T cell repertoires in COVID-19. Generated by immunoSEQ multiplex PCR, the TCRdb table keeps only in-frame clones and is missing some. The data contain 450,000 or so clones, 80% to 90% of them singletons. The CDR3 runs to 13 residues. The V gene lost 1 base and the J gene lost 0 bases, with 3 bases spanning the gap. In germline, CDR1 is SGHNT, CDR2 YENEEA. The gene calls are TRBV11-3 and TRBJ1-1; D uncertain. The sequenced sample was peripheral blood. This clonotype was sampled from a man between 18 and 29 years old with COVID-19, enrolled during active disease. CDR3 nucleotide sequence: TGTGCCAGCAGCTTAGCTATGAACACTGAAGCTTTCTTT. This gives the protein CASSLAMNTEAFF.